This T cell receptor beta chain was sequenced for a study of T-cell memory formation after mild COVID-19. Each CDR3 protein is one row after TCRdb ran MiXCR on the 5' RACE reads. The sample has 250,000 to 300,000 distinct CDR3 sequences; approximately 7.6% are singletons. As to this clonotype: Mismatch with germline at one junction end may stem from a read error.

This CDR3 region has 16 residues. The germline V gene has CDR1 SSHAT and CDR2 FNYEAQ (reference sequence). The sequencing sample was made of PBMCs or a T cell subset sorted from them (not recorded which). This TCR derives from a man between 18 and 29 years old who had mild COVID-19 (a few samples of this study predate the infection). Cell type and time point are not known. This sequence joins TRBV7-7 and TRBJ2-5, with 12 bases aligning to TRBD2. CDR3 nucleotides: TGTGCTAGCAGCCGATGGACTAGCGGGGCACAAGAGACCCAGTACTTC. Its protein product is CASSRWTSGAQETQYF.